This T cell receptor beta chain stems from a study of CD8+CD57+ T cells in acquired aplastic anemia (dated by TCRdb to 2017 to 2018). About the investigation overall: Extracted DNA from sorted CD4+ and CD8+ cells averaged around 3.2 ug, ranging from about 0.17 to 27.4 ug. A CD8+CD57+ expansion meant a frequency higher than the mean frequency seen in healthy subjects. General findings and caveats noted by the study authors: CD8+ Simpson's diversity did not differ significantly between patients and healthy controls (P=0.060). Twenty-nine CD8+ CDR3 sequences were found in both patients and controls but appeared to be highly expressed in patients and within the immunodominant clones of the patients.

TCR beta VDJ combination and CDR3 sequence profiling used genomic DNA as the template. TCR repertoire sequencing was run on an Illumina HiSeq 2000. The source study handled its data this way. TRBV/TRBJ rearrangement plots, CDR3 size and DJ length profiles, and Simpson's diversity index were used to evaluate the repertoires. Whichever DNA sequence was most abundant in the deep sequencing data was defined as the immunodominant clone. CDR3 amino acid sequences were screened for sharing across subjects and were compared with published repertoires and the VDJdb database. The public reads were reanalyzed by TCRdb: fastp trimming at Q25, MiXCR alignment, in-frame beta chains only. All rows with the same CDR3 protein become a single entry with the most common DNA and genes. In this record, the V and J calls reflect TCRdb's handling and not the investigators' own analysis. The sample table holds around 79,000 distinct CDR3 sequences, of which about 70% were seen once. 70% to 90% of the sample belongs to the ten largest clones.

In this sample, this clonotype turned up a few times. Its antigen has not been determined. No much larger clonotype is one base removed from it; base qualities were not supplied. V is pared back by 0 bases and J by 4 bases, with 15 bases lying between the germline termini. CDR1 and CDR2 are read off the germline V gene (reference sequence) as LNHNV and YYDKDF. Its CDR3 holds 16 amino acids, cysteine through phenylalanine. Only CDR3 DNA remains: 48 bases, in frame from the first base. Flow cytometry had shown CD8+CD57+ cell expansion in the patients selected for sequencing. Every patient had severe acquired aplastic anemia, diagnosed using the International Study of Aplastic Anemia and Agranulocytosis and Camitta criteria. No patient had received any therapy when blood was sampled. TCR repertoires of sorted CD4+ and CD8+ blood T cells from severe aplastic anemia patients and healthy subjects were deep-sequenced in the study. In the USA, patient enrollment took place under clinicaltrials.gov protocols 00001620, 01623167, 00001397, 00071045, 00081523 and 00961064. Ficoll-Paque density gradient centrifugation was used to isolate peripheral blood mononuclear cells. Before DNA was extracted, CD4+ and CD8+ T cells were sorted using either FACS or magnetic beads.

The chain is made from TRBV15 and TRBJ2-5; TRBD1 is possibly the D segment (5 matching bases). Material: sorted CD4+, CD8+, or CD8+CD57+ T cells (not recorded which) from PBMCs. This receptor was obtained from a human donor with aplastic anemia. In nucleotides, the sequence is TGTGCCACCAGCAGAGATCAGGAAGGGGTGGGAGAGACCCAGTACTTC. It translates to CATSRDQEGVGETQYF.